The rows below give T cell receptor beta chains drawn from one sample of a study of blood T cell repertoires in COVID-19. Repertoires were generated with immunoSEQ multiplex PCR, while TCRdb's copy carries only in-frame clones and drops some. The sample has around 200,000 clones, about nine tenths seen once. Specimen: peripheral blood. All receptors come from a man in his late teens or twenties with active or convalescent COVID-19. Each CDR3 is given with its conserved first and last residue. The D gene is left open where the match is weak. Expanded clones get a size class; other rows say once, few or many, or leave the size out.

d_gene: TRBD1
v_gene: TRBV10-2
abundance: once
j_gene: TRBJ2-2
CDR3aa: CASSARTGVCSTGELFF
CDR3nt: TGCGCCAGCAGTGCCCGGACAGGGGTATGTAGCACCGGGGAGCTGTTTTTT

d_gene: NA
v_gene: TRBV27
abundance: NA
j_gene: TRBJ1-6
CDR3aa: CASSYRVVESPLHF
CDR3nt: TGTGCCAGCAGTTACAGGGTAGTTGAGTCACCCCTCCACTTT

d_gene: NA
v_gene: TRBV5-4
abundance: NA
j_gene: TRBJ2-1
CDR3aa: CASSKEDSSYNEQFF
CDR3nt: TGTGCCAGCAGCAAAGAGGATAGCTCCTACAATGAGCAGTTCTTC

d_gene: NA
v_gene: TRBV11-1
abundance: NA
j_gene: TRBJ2-1
CDR3aa: CASSDRKEYNEQFF
CDR3nt: TGTGCCAGCAGCGACAGGAAAGAATACAATGAGCAGTTCTTC

d_gene: NA
v_gene: TRBV4-3
abundance: few
j_gene: TRBJ1-6
CDR3aa: CASSQDLVAGQGKAGSPLHF
CDR3nt: TGCGCCAGCAGCCAAGATCTTGTGGCAGGTCAGGGGAAGGCCGGTTCACCCCTCCACTTT

d_gene: NA
v_gene: TRBV30
abundance: NA
j_gene: TRBJ1-3
CDR3aa: CACLLMLGSFYTIYF
CDR3nt: TGTGCCTGCCTCCTCATGCTGGGGAGCTTTTACACCATATATTTT

d_gene: NA
v_gene: TRBV12-5
abundance: NA
j_gene: TRBJ2-3
CDR3aa: CASGLGTTHHTQYF
CDR3nt: TGTGCTAGTGGTTTGGGGACTACCCATCATACGCAGTATTTT

d_gene: TRBD1
v_gene: TRBV29-1
abundance: NA
j_gene: TRBJ1-2
CDR3aa: CSPFREGALGGYTF
CDR3nt: TGCAGCCCCTTCAGAGAGGGGGCTCTCGGTGGCTACACCTTC

d_gene: NA
v_gene: TRBV14
abundance: NA
j_gene: TRBJ1-5
CDR3aa: CASSQDRGSNQPQHF
CDR3nt: TGTGCCAGCAGCCAAGATAGGGGGTCAAACCAGCCCCAGCATTTT

d_gene: NA
v_gene: TRBV12-3/TRBV12-4
abundance: NA
j_gene: TRBJ1-2
CDR3aa: CASTEGERSYTF
CDR3nt: TGTGCCAGCACCGAGGGGGAACGAAGCTACACCTTC

d_gene: TRBD1
v_gene: TRBV7-8
abundance: NA
j_gene: TRBJ1-4
CDR3aa: CASSPRTGRTEKLFF
CDR3nt: TGTGCCAGCAGCCCCAGGACAGGCCGAACGGAAAAACTGTTTTTT

d_gene: NA
v_gene: TRBV12-3/TRBV12-4
abundance: NA
j_gene: TRBJ2-3
CDR3aa: CASSLNPSDTQYF
CDR3nt: TGTGCCAGCAGTTTAAATCCATCCGATACGCAGTATTTT

d_gene: NA
v_gene: TRBV3-1/TRBV3-2
abundance: NA
j_gene: TRBJ2-7
CDR3aa: CASSQVGGTRYEQYF
CDR3nt: TGTGCCAGCAGCCAAGTGGGGGGGACAAGGTACGAGCAGTACTTC

d_gene: TRBD1
v_gene: TRBV5-4
abundance: NA
j_gene: TRBJ1-3
CDR3aa: CASSLDRLGGNTIYF
CDR3nt: TGTGCCAGCAGCCTGGACAGGCTAGGCGGAAACACCATATATTTT

d_gene: NA
v_gene: TRBV2
abundance: once
j_gene: TRBJ2-1
CDR3aa: CASSHRQYNEQFF
CDR3nt: TGTGCCAGCAGCCACAGGCAGTACAATGAGCAGTTCTTC

d_gene: TRBD1
v_gene: TRBV5-5
abundance: NA
j_gene: TRBJ1-4
CDR3aa: CASSSDRETTNEKLFF
CDR3nt: TGTGCCAGCAGCAGCGACAGGGAAACAACTAATGAAAAACTGTTTTTT

d_gene: NA
v_gene: TRBV28
abundance: once
j_gene: TRBJ1-2
CDR3aa: CASSFRFYGYTF
CDR3nt: TGTGCCAGCAGTTTCAGGTTTTATGGCTACACCTTC

d_gene: TRBD1
v_gene: TRBV10-3
abundance: NA
j_gene: TRBJ2-3
CDR3aa: CAISERTGGEDTQYF
CDR3nt: TGTGCCATCAGTGAGAGGACAGGCGGAGAAGATACGCAGTATTTT

d_gene: TRBD2
v_gene: TRBV5-1
abundance: NA
j_gene: TRBJ2-7
CDR3aa: CASSPLAGTSYEQYF
CDR3nt: TGCGCCAGCAGCCCTCTAGCGGGGACCTCCTACGAGCAGTACTTC

d_gene: NA
v_gene: TRBV5-8
abundance: NA
j_gene: TRBJ1-1
CDR3aa: CASRLRESGTEAFF
CDR3nt: TGTGCCAGCAGACTCCGGGAGTCAGGCACTGAAGCTTTCTTT

d_gene: NA
v_gene: TRBV15
abundance: once
j_gene: TRBJ2-7
CDR3aa: CATSRENRDSGSEQYF
CDR3nt: TGTGCCACCAGCAGAGAAAACCGGGACTCAGGCTCCGAGCAGTACTTC

d_gene: TRBD1
v_gene: TRBV7-7
abundance: NA
j_gene: TRBJ2-5
CDR3aa: CASSLGGQGQGETQYF
CDR3nt: TGTGCCAGCAGCTTAGGGGGACAGGGGCAGGGAGAGACCCAGTACTTC

d_gene: TRBD1
v_gene: TRBV5-4
abundance: NA
j_gene: TRBJ1-2
CDR3aa: CASSSRQGASSQGYGYTF
CDR3nt: TGTGCCAGCAGCTCCCGACAGGGGGCCTCGTCTCAGGGCTATGGCTACACCTTC

d_gene: TRBD1
v_gene: TRBV4-3
abundance: NA
j_gene: TRBJ1-4
CDR3aa: CASSQDWAGGGEKLFF
CDR3nt: TGCGCCAGCAGCCAAGATTGGGCAGGGGGCGGTGAAAAACTGTTTTTT

d_gene: TRBD1
v_gene: TRBV2
abundance: NA
j_gene: TRBJ1-1
CDR3aa: CASSHRQTGNEAFF
CDR3nt: TGTGCCAGCAGTCATCGCCAGACAGGGAATGAAGCTTTCTTT

d_gene: TRBD1
v_gene: TRBV7-9
abundance: NA
j_gene: TRBJ1-4
CDR3aa: CASSFTGTGGEKLFF
CDR3nt: TGTGCCAGCAGCTTTACCGGGACAGGAGGAGAAAAACTGTTTTTT

d_gene: NA
v_gene: TRBV5-5
abundance: NA
j_gene: TRBJ1-3
CDR3aa: CASRAQNSGNTIYF
CDR3nt: TGTGCCAGCCGCGCCCAAAACTCTGGAAACACCATATATTTT

d_gene: TRBD2
v_gene: TRBV9
abundance: NA
j_gene: TRBJ2-5
CDR3aa: CASSVAGGTTLETQYF
CDR3nt: TGTGCCAGCAGCGTAGCTGGAGGGACTACATTAGAGACCCAGTACTTC

d_gene: NA
v_gene: TRBV4-3
abundance: NA
j_gene: TRBJ2-1
CDR3aa: CASSQEGRTTVDLQFF
CDR3nt: TGCGCCAGCAGCCAAGAGGGGCGAACGACAGTTGACTTGCAGTTCTTC

d_gene: NA
v_gene: TRBV7-9
abundance: NA
j_gene: TRBJ2-7
CDR3aa: CASSPGRGNYEQYF
CDR3nt: TGTGCCAGCAGCCCCGGCAGGGGCAACTACGAGCAGTACTTC

d_gene: NA
v_gene: TRBV10-3
abundance: few
j_gene: TRBJ1-2
CDR3aa: CAIGGLVMEGYTF
CDR3nt: TGTGCCATCGGGGGACTTGTGATGGAGGGCTACACCTTC

d_gene: NA
v_gene: TRBV30
abundance: NA
j_gene: TRBJ1-6
CDR3aa: CAWSPPAGSPLHF
CDR3nt: TGTGCCTGGAGTCCTCCTGCAGGGTCACCCCTCCACTTT

d_gene: TRBD2
v_gene: TRBV3-1/TRBV3-2
abundance: NA
j_gene: TRBJ2-1
CDR3aa: CASSLGTSGLGEQFF
CDR3nt: TGTGCCAGCAGCCTCGGGACTAGCGGGCTGGGTGAGCAGTTCTTC

d_gene: NA
v_gene: TRBV2
abundance: NA
j_gene: TRBJ1-1
CDR3aa: CASSVRGDTEAFF
CDR3nt: TGTGCCAGCAGTGTCCGGGGGGACACTGAAGCTTTCTTT

d_gene: NA
v_gene: TRBV3-1/TRBV3-2
abundance: NA
j_gene: TRBJ1-4
CDR3aa: CASSQAPPWGDNEKLFF
CDR3nt: TGTGCCAGCAGCCAAGCTCCTCCTTGGGGAGATAATGAAAAACTGTTTTTT

d_gene: NA
v_gene: TRBV29-1
abundance: NA
j_gene: TRBJ2-6
CDR3aa: CSVRQALRPGANVLTF
CDR3nt: TGCAGCGTCAGACAGGCCTTACGTCCTGGGGCCAACGTCCTGACTTTC

d_gene: NA
v_gene: TRBV7-6
abundance: NA
j_gene: TRBJ1-4
CDR3aa: CPTGGQQTNEKLFF
CDR3nt: TGTCCAACCGGGGGGCAACAGACTAATGAAAAACTGTTTTTT

d_gene: NA
v_gene: TRBV3-1/TRBV3-2
abundance: NA
j_gene: TRBJ1-3
CDR3aa: CASSQEAGNTIYF
CDR3nt: TGTGCCAGCAGCCAAGAAGCAGGAAACACCATATATTTT

d_gene: NA
v_gene: TRBV29-1
abundance: few
j_gene: TRBJ1-2
CDR3aa: CSVQGRDYGYTF
CDR3nt: TGCAGCGTTCAGGGGCGCGACTATGGCTACACCTTC

d_gene: NA
v_gene: TRBV21-1
abundance: NA
j_gene: TRBJ1-1
CDR3aa: CASSDHRDTEAFF
CDR3nt: TGTGCCAGCAGCGACCACAGGGACACTGAAGCTTTCTTT

d_gene: TRBD1
v_gene: TRBV7-3
abundance: NA
j_gene: TRBJ1-3
CDR3aa: CASSLTGSGNTIYF
CDR3nt: TGTGCCAGCAGCTTGACAGGGTCTGGAAACACCATATATTTT

d_gene: NA
v_gene: TRBV18
abundance: NA
j_gene: TRBJ1-6
CDR3aa: CASSISGIYSPLHF
CDR3nt: TGTGCCAGCTCCATATCCGGGATTTATTCACCCCTCCACTTT

d_gene: NA
v_gene: TRBV19
abundance: NA
j_gene: TRBJ1-1
CDR3aa: CASKKRGSGDETEAFF
CDR3nt: TGTGCCAGTAAGAAGAGGGGGTCCGGTGATGAGACTGAAGCTTTCTTT

d_gene: TRBD2
v_gene: TRBV5-4
abundance: NA
j_gene: TRBJ2-1
CDR3aa: CASSLVGRGAYNEQFF
CDR3nt: TGTGCCAGCAGCTTGGTAGGGCGGGGGGCCTACAATGAGCAGTTCTTC

d_gene: TRBD2
v_gene: TRBV4-2
abundance: NA
j_gene: TRBJ2-1
CDR3aa: CASSQTTSHTSYNEQFF
CDR3nt: TGTGCCAGCAGCCAAACGACTAGCCACACATCCTACAATGAGCAGTTCTTC

d_gene: NA
v_gene: TRBV19
abundance: NA
j_gene: TRBJ1-1
CDR3aa: CASRPLGNTEAFF
CDR3nt: TGTGCCAGTAGGCCACTTGGGAACACTGAAGCTTTCTTT

d_gene: NA
v_gene: TRBV2
abundance: NA
j_gene: TRBJ1-3
CDR3aa: CASSVSQLASGNTIYF
CDR3nt: TGTGCCAGCAGTGTCTCTCAACTCGCCTCTGGAAACACCATATATTTT

d_gene: NA
v_gene: TRBV6-5
abundance: NA
j_gene: TRBJ1-2
CDR3aa: CASSRGGVTGYTF
CDR3nt: TGTGCCAGCAGTAGGGGAGGGGTTACTGGCTACACCTTC

d_gene: NA
v_gene: TRBV10-3
abundance: few
j_gene: TRBJ1-1
CDR3aa: CAISDLRGNTEAFF
CDR3nt: TGTGCCATCAGTGATCTACGGGGGAACACTGAAGCTTTCTTT

d_gene: TRBD1
v_gene: TRBV30
abundance: once
j_gene: TRBJ2-1
CDR3aa: CAWTRGFYNEQFF
CDR3nt: TGTGCCTGGACCAGGGGGTTCTACAATGAGCAGTTCTTC

d_gene: NA
v_gene: TRBV4-1
abundance: NA
j_gene: TRBJ1-2
CDR3aa: CASRNLDGNYGYTF
CDR3nt: TGCGCCAGCAGAAACCTCGACGGGAACTATGGCTACACCTTC

d_gene: TRBD2
v_gene: TRBV7-2
abundance: NA
j_gene: TRBJ2-1
CDR3aa: CASSLTSGTHNEQFF
CDR3nt: TGTGCCAGCAGCCTTACTAGCGGGACCCACAATGAGCAGTTCTTC